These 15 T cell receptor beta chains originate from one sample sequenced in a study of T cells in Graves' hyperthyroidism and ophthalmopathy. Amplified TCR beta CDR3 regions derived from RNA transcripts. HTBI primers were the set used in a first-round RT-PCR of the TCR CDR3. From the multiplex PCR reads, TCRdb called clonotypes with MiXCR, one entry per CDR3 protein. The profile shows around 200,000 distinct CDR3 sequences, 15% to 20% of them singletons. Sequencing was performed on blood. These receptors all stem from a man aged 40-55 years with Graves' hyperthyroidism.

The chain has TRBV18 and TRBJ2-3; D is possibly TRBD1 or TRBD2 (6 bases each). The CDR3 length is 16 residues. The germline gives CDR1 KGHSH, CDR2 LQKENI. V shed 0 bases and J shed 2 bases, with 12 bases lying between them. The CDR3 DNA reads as TGTGCCAGCTCACCACCCCGGGGGCAAACCACAGATACGCAGTATTTT. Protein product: CASSPPRGQTTDTQYF. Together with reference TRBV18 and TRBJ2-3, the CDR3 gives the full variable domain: NAGVMQNPRHLVRRRGQEARLRCSPMKGHSHVYWYRQLPEEGLKFMVYLQKENIIDESGMPKERFSAEFPKEGPSILRIQQVVRGDSAAYFCASSPPRGQTTDTQYFGPGTRLTVL.

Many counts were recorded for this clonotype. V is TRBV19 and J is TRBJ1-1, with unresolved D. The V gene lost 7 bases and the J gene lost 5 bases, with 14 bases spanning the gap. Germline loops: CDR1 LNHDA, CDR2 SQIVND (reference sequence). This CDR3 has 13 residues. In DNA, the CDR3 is TGTGCCAGTACCTCCTTATTGCGAACTGAAGCTTTCTTT. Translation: CASTSLLRTEAFF.

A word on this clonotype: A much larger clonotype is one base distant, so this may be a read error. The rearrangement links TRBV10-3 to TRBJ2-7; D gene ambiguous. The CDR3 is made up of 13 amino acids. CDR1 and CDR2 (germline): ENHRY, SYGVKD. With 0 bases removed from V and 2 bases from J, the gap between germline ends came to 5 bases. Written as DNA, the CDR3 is TGTGCCATCAGTGAGTCGATCGCCTACGAGCAGTACTTC. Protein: CAISESIAYEQYF.

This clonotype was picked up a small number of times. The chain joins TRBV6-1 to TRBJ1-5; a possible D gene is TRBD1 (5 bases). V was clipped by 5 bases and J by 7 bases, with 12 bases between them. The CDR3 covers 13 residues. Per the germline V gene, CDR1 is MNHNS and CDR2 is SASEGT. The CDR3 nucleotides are TGTGCCAGCAGTATGACAGATTCCCAGCCCCAGCATTTT. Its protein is CASSMTDSQPQHF.

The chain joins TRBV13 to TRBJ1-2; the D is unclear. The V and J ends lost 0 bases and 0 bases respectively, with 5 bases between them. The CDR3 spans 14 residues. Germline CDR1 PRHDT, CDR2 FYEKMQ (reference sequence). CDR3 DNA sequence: TGTGCCAGCAGCTTAGGGACAACTAACTATGGCTACACCTTC. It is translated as CASSLGTTNYGYTF.

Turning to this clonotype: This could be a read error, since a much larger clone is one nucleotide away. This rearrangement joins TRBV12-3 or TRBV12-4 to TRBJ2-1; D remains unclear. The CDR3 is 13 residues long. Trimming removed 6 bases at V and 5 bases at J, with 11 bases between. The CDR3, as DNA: TGTGCCAGCAGCTCGGACGGCCACAATGAGCAGTTCTTC. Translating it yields CASSSDGHNEQFF.

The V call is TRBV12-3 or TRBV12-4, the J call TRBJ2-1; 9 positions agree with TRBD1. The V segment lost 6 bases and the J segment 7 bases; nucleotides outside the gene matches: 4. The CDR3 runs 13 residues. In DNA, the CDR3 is TGTGCCAGCAGCAACAGGGGGCGGAATGAGCAGTTCTTC. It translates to CASSNRGRNEQFF.

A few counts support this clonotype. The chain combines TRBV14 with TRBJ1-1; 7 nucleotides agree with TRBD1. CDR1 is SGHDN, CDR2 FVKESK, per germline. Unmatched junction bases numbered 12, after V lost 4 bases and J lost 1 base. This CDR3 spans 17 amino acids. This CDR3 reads CASSRTGLHTRNTEAFF. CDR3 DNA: TGTGCCAGCAGCCGGACAGGCCTACATACGAGGAACACTGAAGCTTTCTTT.

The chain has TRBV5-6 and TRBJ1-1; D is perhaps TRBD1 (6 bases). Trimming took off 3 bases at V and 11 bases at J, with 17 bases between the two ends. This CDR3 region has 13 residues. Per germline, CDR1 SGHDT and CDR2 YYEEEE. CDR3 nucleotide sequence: TGTGCCAGCAGCTCGTGGGGGGCGTTAACGGCTTTCTTT. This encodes CASSSWGALTAFF.

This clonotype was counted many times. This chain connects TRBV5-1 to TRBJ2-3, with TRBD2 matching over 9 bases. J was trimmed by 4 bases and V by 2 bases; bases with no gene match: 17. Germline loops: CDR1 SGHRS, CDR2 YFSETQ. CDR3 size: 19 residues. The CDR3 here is CASSLSSSGGAGRADTQYF. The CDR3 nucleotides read TGCGCCAGCAGCTTATCGAGTAGCGGGGGCGCCGGGAGGGCAGATACGCAGTATTTT.

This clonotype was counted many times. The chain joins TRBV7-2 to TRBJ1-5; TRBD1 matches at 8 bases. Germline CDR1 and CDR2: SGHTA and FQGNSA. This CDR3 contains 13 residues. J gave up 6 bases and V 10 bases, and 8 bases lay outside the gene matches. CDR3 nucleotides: TGTGCCACCTCACAGGGGGTTTCTCAGCCCCAGCATTTT. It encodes CATSQGVSQPQHF.

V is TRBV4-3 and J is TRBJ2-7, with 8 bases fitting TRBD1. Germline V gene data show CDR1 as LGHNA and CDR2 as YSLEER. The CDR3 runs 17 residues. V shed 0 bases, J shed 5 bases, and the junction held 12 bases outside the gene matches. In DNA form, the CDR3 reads TGCGCCAGCAGCCAAGATCTTCCGACAGGGGTTGACAACGAGCAGTACTTC. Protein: CASSQDLPTGVDNEQYF.

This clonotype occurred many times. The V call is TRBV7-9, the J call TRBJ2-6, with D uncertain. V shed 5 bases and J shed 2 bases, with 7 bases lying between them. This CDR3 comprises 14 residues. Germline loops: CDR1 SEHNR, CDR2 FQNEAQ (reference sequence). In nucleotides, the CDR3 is TGTGCCAGCAGCAATCCCCCTGGGGCCAACGTCCTGACTTTC. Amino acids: CASSNPPGANVLTF.

The CDR3 nucleotides read TGTGCCAGCAGCGTAGGTGGGATTTACTCTGGAAACACCATATATTTT. This gives the protein CASSVGGIYSGNTIYF. The genes are TRBV9 and TRBJ1-3; D gene unclear. The germline V gene has CDR1 SGDLS and CDR2 YYNGEE. Trimming took off 0 bases at V and 0 bases at J, with 10 bases between the two ends. The CDR3 totals 16 residues.

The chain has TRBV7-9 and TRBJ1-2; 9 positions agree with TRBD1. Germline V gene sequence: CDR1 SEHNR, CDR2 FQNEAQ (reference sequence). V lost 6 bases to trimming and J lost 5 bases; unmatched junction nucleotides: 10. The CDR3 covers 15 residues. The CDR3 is CASSSLGGTGYGYTF. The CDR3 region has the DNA TGTGCCAGCAGTTCACTAGGGGGGACAGGGTATGGCTACACCTTC.